The 8 T cell receptor beta chains below all came from one sample that was sequenced in a study of blood T cell repertoires in COVID-19. Sequencing used immunoSEQ multiplex PCR; TCRdb keeps in-frame clones, though not all of them. The repertoire consists of some 490,000 clones, with around nine tenths occurring once and the leading ten covering roughly 8%. The sample was PBMCs or T cells enriched from blood (not recorded which). The receptors originated from a woman aged 55-70 years who had recovered from COVID-19.

The chain couples TRBV2 to TRBJ2-7; TRBD1 matches 7 bases. The J segment lost 2 bases and the V segment lost 10 bases, leaving 8 bases of the junction unmatched. This CDR3 is 13 amino acids long. CDR1 is SNHLY, CDR2 FYNNEI, per germline. CDR3 residues: CATNTQGPYEQYV. CDR3 sequence (DNA): TGTGCCACCAACACACAGGGGCCCTACGAGCAGTACGTC.

The rearrangement joins TRBV4-1 to TRBJ1-5, with a tentative D call TRBD1 (5 bases). V lost 5 bases, J lost 0 bases, and 11 bases lay in between. Germline V CDR1 and CDR2: MGHRA, YSYEKL. The CDR3 consists of 15 residues. CDR3 in amino acids: CASSGTGYSNQPQHF. CDR3 nucleotide sequence: TGCGCCAGCAGCGGCACAGGTTATAGCAATCAGCCCCAGCATTTT.

CDR3 nucleotides: TGTGCCAGCAGTGAACGGCGGACGAACACCGGGGAGCTGTTTTTT. Its protein product is CASSERRTNTGELFF. The chain employs TRBV2 and TRBJ2-2; no reliable D call. CDR3 length: 15 amino acids. With 2 bases removed from V and 0 bases from J, the gap between germline ends came to 7 bases. Germline CDR1 is SNHLY and CDR2 is FYNNEI.

The V and J genes are TRBV30 and TRBJ1-6, with D maybe TRBD1 (6 bases). V lost 4 bases and J 8 bases, leaving 15 bases between the germline ends. Per germline, CDR1 GTSNPN and CDR2 SVGIG (reference sequence). The CDR3 is 14 amino acids. The CDR3 region is CAWNRGATHSPLHF. CDR3 in DNA: TGTGCCTGGAACCGGGGGGCAACCCATTCACCCCTCCACTTT. The whole variable domain, filled in from reference TRBV30 and TRBJ1-6, reads SQTIHQWPATLVQPVGSPLSLECTVEGTSNPNLYWYRQAAGRGLQLLFYSVGIGQISSEVPQNLSASRPQDRQFILSSKKLLLSDSGFYLCAWNRGATHSPLHFGNGTRLTVT.

This clone came up a few times. The V call is TRBV12-3 or TRBV12-4, the J call TRBJ1-1; 7 bases are a match to TRBD1. The CDR3 spans 13 residues. J gave up 4 bases and V 7 bases, and 6 bases lay outside the gene matches. CDR3 sequence reads: CASTLTGRTEAFF. Here the CDR3 DNA reads TGTGCCAGCACCTTGACAGGGCGCACTGAAGCTTTCTTT.

V usage is TRBV12-5 and J usage is TRBJ2-7, with 12 nucleotides matching TRBD2. Losses at the gene ends were 0 bases for V and 6 bases for J; bases not matched to a gene: 6. CDR1 is LGHNT and CDR2 is FRNRAP in the germline V gene. The CDR3 has 16 residues. CDR3 sequence: CASGLVLLAGGGEQYF. DNA of the CDR3: TGTGCTAGTGGTTTGGTCCTACTAGCGGGGGGAGGCGAGCAGTACTTC. Full variable domain (missing parts from reference TRBV12-5 and TRBJ2-7): DARVTQTPRHKVTEMGQEVTMRCQPILGHNTVFWYRQTMMQGLELLAYFRNRAPLDDSGMPKDRFSAEMPDATLATLKIQPSEPRDSAVYFCASGLVLLAGGGEQYFGPGTRLTVT.

This clone came up a few times. V is TRBV5-1 and J is TRBJ2-4; 10 bases map to TRBD1. V lost 4 bases to trimming and J lost 0 bases; unmatched junction nucleotides: 13. The CDR3 contains 19 residues. Per the germline V gene, CDR1 is SGHRS and CDR2 is YFSETQ. The CDR3 coding sequence is TGCGCCAGCAGCCCGGACGGGACAGGGGCCCTCCTAGCCAAAAACATTCAGTACTTC. Translated: CASSPDGTGALLAKNIQYF.

This rearrangement joins TRBV2 to TRBJ2-3, with 12 bases that match TRBD2. The ends lost 2 bases at V and 6 bases at J; junction bases unmatched: 6. Germline V CDR1 and CDR2: SNHLY, FYNNEI. The CDR3 runs to 16 residues. The CDR3 DNA is TGTGCCAGCAGTGAAAACCCTAGCGGGGGGGCGGATACGCAGTATTTT. Translation gives CASSENPSGGADTQYF. The entire variable domain, with the rest obtained from reference TRBV2 and TRBJ2-3, is as follows: EPEVTQTPSHQVTQMGQEVILRCVPISNHLYFYWYRQILGQKVEFLVSFYNNEISEKSEIFDDQFSVERPDGSNFTLKIRSTKLEDSAMYFCASSENPSGGADTQYFGPGTRLTVL.